Below, 4 T cell receptor beta chains from the same sample are listed, as sequenced in a study of metastatic and nonmetastatic thyroid tumors. Every patient underwent thyroid surgery untreated. TCRdb reanalyzed the PCR reads via MiXCR. The table records approximately 21,000 clones, 27% of them present only once. The sequenced material came from blood. The receptors originated from a female donor with papillary thyroid cancer or a benign thyroid nodule (not recorded which). Some clones in this sample may be carry-over from other donors' samples.

This clone was counted between two and nine times. The rearrangement links TRBV10-1 to TRBJ2-2; no firm D call. This CDR3 has 12 amino acids. Trimming removed 2 bases at V and 7 bases at J, with 5 bases between. CDR1 and CDR2 (germline): WNHNN, SYGVQD (reference sequence). CDR3 nucleotide sequence: TGCGCCAGCAGTGAGGGTGGCGGGGAGCTGTTTTTT. Protein sequence: CASSEGGGELFF.

The chain has TRBV5-1 and TRBJ1-1, with D unclear. Germline loops: CDR1 SGHRS, CDR2 YFSETQ. This CDR3 spans 13 amino acids. Trimming left V 1 base short and J 2 bases short, with 6 bases between. Here the CDR3 reads CASSLSQNTEAFF. The CDR3 nucleotides are TGCGCCAGCAGCTTGTCTCAAAACACTGAAGCTTTCTTT.

This clone was detected only once. J is TRBJ1-1 and V is TRBV30; maybe TRBD1 (5 bases). CDR1 is GTSNPN, CDR2 SVGIG, per germline (reference sequence). V was pared by 3 bases and J by 2 bases, with 13 bases between. The CDR3 is 14 amino acids. DNA for the CDR3: TGTGCCTGGAGGCCGGGACGGACTAACACTGAAGCTTTCTTT. Translated: CAWRPGRTNTEAFF.

This clone was found many times. The chain employs TRBV7-2 and TRBJ1-5, with 9 bases lining up with TRBD1. After removal of 1 base from V and 7 bases from J, the junction contained 8 bases not matched to a gene. The CDR3 is 16 residues long. The germline gives CDR1 SGHTA, CDR2 FQGNSA. The CDR3 DNA reads as TGTGCCAGCAGCTTAGTATACAGGGGGCCGGGACAGCCCCAGCATTTT. This translates into CASSLVYRGPGQPQHF.